Listed below are T cell receptor beta chains from one sample, sequenced in a study of cytomegalovirus exposure and HLA in healthy donors. Clones were sequenced by immunoSEQ multiplex PCR, and TCRdb holds only the in-frame ones, with some missing. The sample consists of some 150,000 clones, more than 75% of them appearing once. The sample was PBMCs. These receptors all stem from a man in his late teens or twenties in good health and CMV-seropositive. CDR3s include the opening cysteine and the closing phenylalanine or tryptophan. The order of the fields is V gene, D gene, J gene, clone size, CDR3 DNA, CDR3 protein. The D gene is left open where the match is weak. The size of a clone is reported for some rows only, either as once, few or many, or as a class for expanded clones.

V gene: TRBV6-5
D gene: NA
J gene: TRBJ2-2
clone size: NA
CDR3 DNA: TGTGCCACCGCGATTCGTGCCGGGGAGCTGTTTTTT
CDR3 protein: CATAIRAGELFF

V gene: TRBV10-3
D gene: TRBD2
J gene: TRBJ2-1
clone size: NA
CDR3 DNA: TGTGCCATCAGTACTAGCGGTAATGAGCAGTTCTTC
CDR3 protein: CAISTSGNEQFF

V gene: TRBV6-1
D gene: TRBD2
J gene: TRBJ2-7
clone size: few
CDR3 DNA: TGTGCCAGCAGTGAACTAGCGGGAGTTTTCTACGAGCAGTACTTC
CDR3 protein: CASSELAGVFYEQYF

V gene: TRBV21-1
D gene: NA
J gene: TRBJ1-5
clone size: NA
CDR3 DNA: TGTGCCAGCAGCCCAAGGAAGTCGCAGGGGCGGTCTCGGAGCAATCAGCCCCAGCATTTT
CDR3 protein: CASSPRKSQGRSRSNQPQHF

V gene: TRBV2
D gene: NA
J gene: TRBJ2-1
clone size: NA
CDR3 DNA: TGTGCCAGCAGTGAAGGCCAGCGTAGGAGTGAGCAGTTCTTC
CDR3 protein: CASSEGQRRSEQFF

V gene: TRBV4-2
D gene: TRBD1
J gene: TRBJ1-5
clone size: NA
CDR3 DNA: TGTGCCAGCAGCCAATTTGGGACAGGGGATCAGCCCCAGCATTTT
CDR3 protein: CASSQFGTGDQPQHF

V gene: TRBV5-6
D gene: NA
J gene: TRBJ1-5
clone size: NA
CDR3 DNA: TGTGCCAGCAGCTTGGGAGATAATCAGCCCCAGCATTTT
CDR3 protein: CASSLGDNQPQHF

V gene: TRBV25-1
D gene: NA
J gene: TRBJ2-5
clone size: NA
CDR3 DNA: TGTGCCAGCAGCCTCCGGGAGACCCAGTACTTC
CDR3 protein: CASSLRETQYF

V gene: TRBV4-3
D gene: TRBD1
J gene: TRBJ1-1
clone size: NA
CDR3 DNA: TGCGCCAGCAGGGGTCACAGGGGGTACACTGAAGCTTTCTTT
CDR3 protein: CASRGHRGYTEAFF

V gene: TRBV6-5
D gene: TRBD1
J gene: TRBJ2-7
clone size: NA
CDR3 DNA: TGTGCCAGCAGGAGGGACAGGGACTATGAGCAGTACTTC
CDR3 protein: CASRRDRDYEQYF

V gene: TRBV5-4
D gene: NA
J gene: TRBJ1-1
clone size: NA
CDR3 DNA: TGTGCCAGCAGCACGGTGGCAGGGGATGAAGCTTTCTTT
CDR3 protein: CASSTVAGDEAFF

V gene: TRBV18
D gene: NA
J gene: TRBJ1-1
clone size: NA
CDR3 DNA: TGTGCCAGCTCACCAGAGACAGGATTCTTAAGGGCTTTCTTT
CDR3 protein: CASSPETGFLRAFF

V gene: TRBV6-5
D gene: NA
J gene: TRBJ1-1
clone size: NA
CDR3 DNA: TGTGCCAGCAGTTTGAGCGGTTTGAACACTGAAGCTTTCTTT
CDR3 protein: CASSLSGLNTEAFF

V gene: TRBV10-3
D gene: TRBD1
J gene: TRBJ1-1
clone size: once
CDR3 DNA: TGTGCCATCAGTGAGAGACAGGGGAGGGGCACTGAAGCTTTCTTT
CDR3 protein: CAISERQGRGTEAFF

V gene: TRBV30
D gene: TRBD2
J gene: TRBJ2-7
clone size: NA
CDR3 DNA: TGTGCCTGGAGTGTAAGAGGCGGGGGGTTCGACGAGCAGTACTTC
CDR3 protein: CAWSVRGGGFDEQYF

V gene: TRBV14
D gene: TRBD1
J gene: TRBJ2-7
clone size: NA
CDR3 DNA: TGTGCCAGCAGCCAAACCACAGGGGTAAACGAGCAGTACTTC
CDR3 protein: CASSQTTGVNEQYF

V gene: TRBV5-4
D gene: TRBD1
J gene: TRBJ1-4
clone size: once
CDR3 DNA: TGTGCCAGCAGCTTGGTAGGGACAGGTGGCGGGAAACTGTTTTTT
CDR3 protein: CASSLVGTGGGKLFF

V gene: TRBV12-5
D gene: NA
J gene: TRBJ1-2
clone size: NA
CDR3 DNA: TGTGCTAGTGGTTTGGTACCCAGGGGAAGCTATGGCTACACCTTC
CDR3 protein: CASGLVPRGSYGYTF

V gene: TRBV29-1
D gene: NA
J gene: TRBJ1-5
clone size: once
CDR3 DNA: TGCAGCGTTCGGGGGATGGGCAGCAATCAGCCCCAGCATTTT
CDR3 protein: CSVRGMGSNQPQHF

V gene: TRBV7-9
D gene: TRBD1
J gene: TRBJ1-1
clone size: NA
CDR3 DNA: TGTGCCAGCGGGGGGACTCTGAACAGGGGAATGGACACTGAAGCTTTCTTT
CDR3 protein: CASGGTLNRGMDTEAFF

V gene: TRBV14
D gene: TRBD1
J gene: TRBJ2-5
clone size: NA
CDR3 DNA: TGTGCCAGCGGAATCCGGGACAGGGGCCAAGAGACCCAGTACTTC
CDR3 protein: CASGIRDRGQETQYF

V gene: TRBV5-1
D gene: NA
J gene: TRBJ2-5
clone size: NA
CDR3 DNA: TGCGCCAGCAGCTTTCTTAGCTTCCAAGAGACCCAGTACTTC
CDR3 protein: CASSFLSFQETQYF

V gene: TRBV27
D gene: TRBD1
J gene: TRBJ2-7
clone size: NA
CDR3 DNA: TGTGCCAGCAGCAACCACGGACAGGCCAGCTCCTACGAGCAGTACTTC
CDR3 protein: CASSNHGQASSYEQYF

V gene: TRBV2
D gene: NA
J gene: TRBJ1-5
clone size: few
CDR3 DNA: TGTGCCAGCAGGGACAGCCCGGAAAGCAATCAGCCCCAGCATTTT
CDR3 protein: CASRDSPESNQPQHF

V gene: TRBV10-3
D gene: NA
J gene: TRBJ1-3
clone size: NA
CDR3 DNA: TGTGCCATCAGTGAGGAGCACTCTACGGGAAACACCATATATTTT
CDR3 protein: CAISEEHSTGNTIYF

V gene: TRBV5-5
D gene: NA
J gene: TRBJ1-2
clone size: NA
CDR3 DNA: TGTGCCAGCAGAATCGACATTAGCTATGGCTACACCTTC
CDR3 protein: CASRIDISYGYTF

V gene: TRBV19
D gene: TRBD1
J gene: TRBJ1-1
clone size: NA
CDR3 DNA: TGTGCCAGTAGTATTACAGGGGAAAGCACTGAAGCTTTCTTT
CDR3 protein: CASSITGESTEAFF

V gene: TRBV19
D gene: NA
J gene: TRBJ2-5
clone size: few
CDR3 DNA: TGTGCCAGTAGTCCGGGTCAAGAGACCCAGTACTTC
CDR3 protein: CASSPGQETQYF

V gene: TRBV7-9
D gene: TRBD1
J gene: TRBJ1-1
clone size: NA
CDR3 DNA: TGTGCCAGCAGCTTAGAACAGGGGGTCACTGAAGCTTTCTTT
CDR3 protein: CASSLEQGVTEAFF

V gene: TRBV4-3
D gene: NA
J gene: TRBJ1-1
clone size: NA
CDR3 DNA: TGCGCCAGCAGCCTCACAGGTTCTCGAATCACTGAAGCTTTCTTT
CDR3 protein: CASSLTGSRITEAFF

V gene: TRBV5-4
D gene: TRBD2
J gene: TRBJ2-1
clone size: NA
CDR3 DNA: TGTGCCAGCAGTAAGGGCCTAGCGGGGGTAAGCTCCTACAATGAGCAGTTCTTC
CDR3 protein: CASSKGLAGVSSYNEQFF

V gene: TRBV19
D gene: TRBD1
J gene: TRBJ1-5
clone size: NA
CDR3 DNA: TGTGCCAGTAGTAAGCTCGCCGGGACAGGGCCCAATCAGCCCCAGCATTTT
CDR3 protein: CASSKLAGTGPNQPQHF

V gene: TRBV5-1
D gene: TRBD1
J gene: TRBJ2-7
clone size: few
CDR3 DNA: TGCGCCAGCAGCTTGGACAGGGGGCTTTACGAGCAGTACTTC
CDR3 protein: CASSLDRGLYEQYF

V gene: TRBV30
D gene: NA
J gene: TRBJ2-7
clone size: NA
CDR3 DNA: TGTGCCTGGAGTGCGGAGGACAGTGCCTACGAGCAGTACTTC
CDR3 protein: CAWSAEDSAYEQYF

V gene: TRBV11-3
D gene: NA
J gene: TRBJ1-5
clone size: NA
CDR3 DNA: TGTGCCAGCAGCTTAGATGTAGGAAGGGGCTATGATCAGCCCCAGCATTTT
CDR3 protein: CASSLDVGRGYDQPQHF

V gene: TRBV7-9
D gene: NA
J gene: TRBJ2-1
clone size: once
CDR3 DNA: TGTGCCAGCAGCTTAGAAGGTGCGGGGGAGGGGGGTTTTGAGCAGTTCTTC
CDR3 protein: CASSLEGAGEGGFEQFF

V gene: TRBV19
D gene: TRBD1
J gene: TRBJ1-6
clone size: NA
CDR3 DNA: TGTGCCAGTAGTACCTCCTCATGGACAGGGCCTCCGCCATCACCCCTCCACTTT
CDR3 protein: CASSTSSWTGPPPSPLHF

V gene: TRBV7-9
D gene: TRBD2
J gene: TRBJ2-2
clone size: once
CDR3 DNA: TGTGCCAGCAGCCTGGGAGGGAGGACCGGGGAGCTGTTTTTT
CDR3 protein: CASSLGGRTGELFF

V gene: TRBV6-1
D gene: TRBD2
J gene: TRBJ2-1
clone size: NA
CDR3 DNA: TGTGCCAGCAGGCCTAGCGGGGGAATGAATGAGCAGTTCTTC
CDR3 protein: CASRPSGGMNEQFF

V gene: TRBV7-9
D gene: NA
J gene: TRBJ2-1
clone size: few
CDR3 DNA: TGTGCCAGCAGCTTGGTAGGGAGCAGGCAGTTCTTC
CDR3 protein: CASSLVGSRQFF

V gene: TRBV7-6
D gene: TRBD1
J gene: TRBJ1-2
clone size: NA
CDR3 DNA: TGTGCCAGCAGCCCAAGGACAGGGTCTAACTATGGCTACACCTTC
CDR3 protein: CASSPRTGSNYGYTF

V gene: TRBV18
D gene: TRBD1
J gene: TRBJ2-3
clone size: NA
CDR3 DNA: TGTGCCAGCTCTATAACTCCGACAGGGACACACTATACGCAGTATTTT
CDR3 protein: CASSITPTGTHYTQYF

V gene: TRBV7-2
D gene: NA
J gene: TRBJ2-7
clone size: NA
CDR3 DNA: TGTGCCAGCAGCTCACATCGCAGGGCTGTTTACGAGCAGTACTTC
CDR3 protein: CASSSHRRAVYEQYF

V gene: TRBV4-3
D gene: NA
J gene: TRBJ1-1
clone size: few
CDR3 DNA: TGCGCCAGCAGCAAAGCGGACAGAAGGAACACTGAAGCTTTCTTT
CDR3 protein: CASSKADRRNTEAFF

V gene: TRBV5-4
D gene: TRBD1
J gene: TRBJ1-4
clone size: NA
CDR3 DNA: TGTGCCAGCAGCTCAGGGACAGTGAATGAAAAACTGTTTTTT
CDR3 protein: CASSSGTVNEKLFF

V gene: TRBV5-1
D gene: TRBD2
J gene: TRBJ2-5
clone size: NA
CDR3 DNA: TGCGCCAGCAGGTTCGACCAGAACCGGGGGGAGCAGTACTTC
CDR3 protein: CASRFDQNRGEQYF

V gene: TRBV6-1
D gene: TRBD1
J gene: TRBJ2-7
clone size: NA
CDR3 DNA: TGTGCCAGCAGTGAGGGACAGGGGGCGCGGGAGCAGTACTTC
CDR3 protein: CASSEGQGAREQYF

V gene: TRBV9
D gene: TRBD2
J gene: TRBJ2-1
clone size: once
CDR3 DNA: TGTGCCAGCAGCGTCAAATACCCCGGGACTAGCGGGGGGAATGAGCAGTTCTTC
CDR3 protein: CASSVKYPGTSGGNEQFF

V gene: TRBV11-3
D gene: NA
J gene: TRBJ2-2
clone size: few
CDR3 DNA: TGTGCCAGCCAGGCTGGCCCCGGGGAGCTGTTTTTT
CDR3 protein: CASQAGPGELFF

V gene: TRBV27
D gene: TRBD1
J gene: TRBJ1-5
clone size: NA
CDR3 DNA: TGTGCCAGCAGGACAGGGCGTTTCAATCAGCCCCAGCATTTT
CDR3 protein: CASRTGRFNQPQHF

V gene: TRBV7-9
D gene: TRBD1
J gene: TRBJ2-7
clone size: NA
CDR3 DNA: TGTGCCAGCAGCGGGGGGACAGGGGTCCACGAGCAGTACTTC
CDR3 protein: CASSGGTGVHEQYF